This entry lists 26 T cell receptor beta chains sequenced from one sample in a study of cytomegalovirus exposure and HLA in healthy donors. A multiplex PCR was run with 60 Vbeta primers and 13 Jbeta primers. The protocol was immunoSEQ multiplex PCR, while the TCRdb copy is restricted to in-frame clones and leaves out a portion. The sample gives 150,000 or so clones, roughly 66% of which show up once; roughly 1.7% is in the top ten. The sequenced sample was PBMCs. All receptors come from a woman between 18 and 30 years old in good health and CMV-seronegative.

The J gene is TRBJ2-1, the V gene TRBV28, with TRBD1 as a possible D gene (6 bases). Trimming shortened V by 7 bases and J by 6 bases, and 19 bases separated the two germline ends. This CDR3 has 15 amino acids. The germline V gene has CDR1 MDHEN and CDR2 SYDVKM. The CDR3 coding sequence is TGTGCCAGCATCCTATTGGGGGACACAACCAATGAGCAGTTCTTC. It codes for CASILLGDTTNEQFF. Supplemented by reference TRBV28 and TRBJ2-1, the full variable domain reads DVKVTQSSRYLVKRTGEKVFLECVQDMDHENMFWYRQDPGLGLRLIYFSYDVKMKEKGDIPEGYSVSREKKERFSLILESASTNQTSMYLCASILLGDTTNEQFFGPGTRLTVL.

This chain uses TRBV11-3 with TRBJ1-2; TRBD1 agrees at 9 bases. V lost 5 bases to trimming and J lost 2 bases; unmatched junction nucleotides: 3. The germline V gene has CDR1 SGHNT and CDR2 YENEEA. The CDR3 length is 14 residues. CDR3 residues: CASSTGQGNYGYTF. The CDR3 DNA follows: TGTGCCAGCAGCACAGGACAGGGGAACTATGGCTACACCTTC.

This clone was seen a handful of times. The chain combines TRBV19 with TRBJ2-1, with D perhaps TRBD2 (6 bases). The CDR3 is 13 amino acids. Looked up from germline, CDR1 is LNHDA and CDR2 is SQIVND (reference sequence). Trimming removed 6 bases from V and 4 bases from J, with 10 bases in between. CDR3 residues: CASRAGSYNEQFF. CDR3 coding DNA: TGTGCCAGTAGGGCGGGATCGTACAATGAGCAGTTCTTC.

Only a few counts were recorded for this clone. This chain connects TRBV28 to TRBJ1-4; D possibly corresponds to TRBD1 (6 bases). The germline V gene has CDR1 MDHEN and CDR2 SYDVKM. V was pared by 4 bases and J by 3 bases, with 12 bases between. CDR3 length: 15 residues. The CDR3 loop reads CASSSGGPPNEKLFF. As DNA, the CDR3 is TGTGCCAGCAGTTCGGGGGGGCCTCCTAATGAAAAACTGTTTTTT.

The chain has TRBV9 and TRBJ2-7; 9 positions agree with TRBD2. V gave up 0 bases and J gave up 4 bases; unmatched junction bases: 8. The CDR3 is 16 amino acids. CDR1 is SGDLS, CDR2 YYNGEE, per germline. DNA of the CDR3: TGTGCCAGCAGCGTAGAGGCAAGCGGGGGGCGGTACGAGCAGTACTTC. Translating it yields CASSVEASGGRYEQYF.

This clone was seen once. V is TRBV9 and J is TRBJ1-6, with D perhaps TRBD1 (6 bases). The germline V gene has CDR1 SGDLS and CDR2 YYNGEE. The V end was cut by 2 bases, the J end by 9 bases, with 12 bases between. The CDR3 runs 14 residues. The CDR3 DNA is TGTGCCAGCAGCGTCGGACAGTTTGGTTCACCCCTCCACTTT. This codes for CASSVGQFGSPLHF.

The chain carries TRBV30 and TRBJ2-1; 13 positions agree with TRBD2. The CDR3 totals 15 residues. Germline loops: CDR1 GTSNPN, CDR2 SVGIG (reference sequence). V was pared by 3 bases and J by 8 bases, with 7 bases of the junction left unmatched. In DNA, the CDR3 is TGTGCCTGGAGCAAGGGACTAGCGGGACTCGATGAGCAGTTCTTC. This gives the protein CAWSKGLAGLDEQFF. Full variable domain (rest looked up from reference TRBV30 and TRBJ2-1): SQTIHQWPATLVQPVGSPLSLECTVEGTSNPNLYWYRQAAGRGLQLLFYSVGIGQISSEVPQNLSASRPQDRQFILSSKKLLLSDSGFYLCAWSKGLAGLDEQFFGPGTRLTVL.

The V and J genes are TRBV11-2 and TRBJ2-7; 7 nucleotides align to TRBD2. Germline CDR1 is SGHAT and CDR2 is FQNNGV. The CDR3 loop spans 14 amino acids. V lost 1 base to trimming and J lost 3 bases; unmatched junction nucleotides: 3. Written as DNA, the CDR3 is TGTGCCAGCAGCTTAGGGGGGGGGTACTACGAGCAGTACGTC. Protein product: CASSLGGGYYEQYV.

The chain couples TRBV28 to TRBJ1-2, with a weak D call TRBD1 (5 bases). The ends were cut back, 6 bases at V and 0 bases at J, with 5 bases in the middle. Germline V CDR1 and CDR2: MDHEN, SYDVKM. The CDR3 contains 12 residues. The CDR3 region is CASRGANYGYTF. As DNA, the CDR3 is TGTGCCAGCAGAGGGGCTAACTATGGCTACACCTTC.

For this clone: One end of the junction varies from germline; a read error may be responsible. This chain uses TRBV15 with TRBJ1-2; TRBD1 is a possible D gene (6 bases). Looked up from germline, CDR1 is LNHNV and CDR2 is YYDKDF (reference sequence). The CDR3 totals 13 residues. CDR3: CATSTISQGKAFF. CDR3 DNA sequence: TGTGCCACCAGCACGATTTCACAGGGAAAGGCTTTCTTC. Full variable domain (missing parts from reference TRBV15 and TRBJ1-2): DAMVIQNPRYQVTQFGKPVTLSCSQTLNHNVMYWYQQKSSQAPKLLFHYYDKDFNNEADTPDNFQSRRPNTSFCFLDIRSPGLGDTAMYLCATSTISQGKAFFGSGTRLTVV.

The J gene is TRBJ1-2, the V gene TRBV6-6, with D tentatively TRBD1 (5 bases). The CDR3 contains 14 residues. Trimming shortened V by 0 bases and J by 4 bases, and 9 bases separated the two germline ends. CDR1 is MNHNY and CDR2 is SVGAGI in the germline V gene (reference sequence). The CDR3 DNA is TGTGCCAGCAGTTACTCGAAGGGACTCTATGGCTACACCTTC. Residues: CASSYSKGLYGYTF.

A single count supports this clone. This chain uses TRBV4-1 with TRBJ1-2; D not resolved. This CDR3 has 15 amino acids. Trimming pared 0 bases from V and 0 bases from J, leaving 8 bases between. The germline CDR1 and CDR2 sequences are MGHRA and YSYEKL. The CDR3 bases are TGCGCCAGCAGCCAAGATCAGCGGGCTAACTATGGCTACACCTTC. Its translation: CASSQDQRANYGYTF.

V and J are TRBV29-1 and TRBJ2-7, with 9 nucleotides matching TRBD1. This CDR3 region has 14 residues. The V gene end was trimmed by 7 bases and the J gene end by 3 bases; junction bases not matched to a gene: 10. Germline V lookup: CDR1 SQVTM, CDR2 ANQGSEA. The CDR3 bases are TGCAGCGCCAATAGACAGGGGGAGGGCTACGAGCAGTACTTC. Translating gives CSANRQGEGYEQYF.

The chain has TRBV15 and TRBJ2-5; 8 positions agree with TRBD1. Germline V gene sequence: CDR1 LNHNV, CDR2 YYDKDF (reference sequence). J gave up 4 bases and V 0 bases, and 22 bases lay outside the gene matches. The CDR3 covers 21 residues. This CDR3 reads CATSRDPRGDSGQGRRETQYF. Here the CDR3 DNA reads TGTGCCACCAGCAGAGATCCACGAGGGGACTCAGGACAGGGAAGACGAGAGACCCAGTACTTC.

The rearrangement uses TRBV10-3 and TRBJ1-1; the match to TRBD1 covers 8 bases. The CDR3 extends over 15 amino acids. V shed 6 bases and J 0 bases; nucleotides not matched to a gene: 6. Germline V gives CDR1 ENHRY, CDR2 SYGVKD. The CDR3 sequence is CAIRVDRGLNTEAFF. For the CDR3, the DNA is TGTGCCATCAGGGTCGACAGGGGTTTGAACACTGAAGCTTTCTTT.

The gene calls are TRBV7-2 and TRBJ2-5, with TRBD2 identical over 9 bases. Germline CDR1 reads SGHTA; CDR2 reads FQGNSA. This CDR3 spans 16 amino acids. After removal of 1 base from V and 4 bases from J, the junction contained 7 bases not matched to a gene. The CDR3 is CASSLEGAGGPETQYF. The CDR3 DNA reads TGTGCCAGCAGCTTAGAGGGTGCGGGGGGGCCAGAGACCCAGTACTTC.

This chain's CDR3 is CASSLVRRVSYNEQFF. CDR3 in DNA: TGTGCCAGCAGCTTGGTAAGGCGGGTCTCCTACAATGAGCAGTTCTTC. The chain is built from TRBV11-2 and TRBJ2-1; D may be TRBD2 (5 bases). CDR3 length equals 16 residues. Germline CDR1 is SGHAT and CDR2 is FQNNGV. V was pared by 3 bases and J by 0 bases, with 12 bases between.

This clone was recorded a few times. The V call is TRBV10-3, the J call TRBJ2-1, with D maybe TRBD1 (6 bases). This CDR3 has 15 residues. Per germline, CDR1 ENHRY and CDR2 SYGVKD. V was clipped by 2 bases and J by 4 bases, with 12 bases between them. DNA of the CDR3: TGTGCCATCAGTGAGCGGGACACTGGATACAATGAGCAGTTCTTC. Translating gives CAISERDTGYNEQFF.

The rearrangement links TRBV7-2 to TRBJ1-1; no clear D gene. Germline CDR1 SGHTA, CDR2 FQGNSA. Trimming stripped 1 base from V and 0 bases from J, with 12 bases between. This CDR3 is 16 amino acids long. This CDR3 is CASSLGLAALNTEAFF. CDR3 nucleotides: TGTGCCAGCAGCTTAGGGTTAGCAGCCTTGAACACTGAAGCTTTCTTT.

The CDR3 here is CASSPYGGTYNSPLHF. The DNA for the CDR3 is TGTGCCAGCTCACCATATGGGGGGACCTATAATTCACCCCTCCACTTT. The rearrangement joins TRBV18 to TRBJ1-6; a possible D gene is TRBD1 (5 bases). The CDR3 is made up of 16 amino acids. Per germline, CDR1 KGHSH and CDR2 LQKENI. Trimming stripped 2 bases from V and 2 bases from J, with 10 bases between.

The chain has TRBV2 and TRBJ2-1; a weak D match, TRBD2 (5 bases). V shed 6 bases and J shed 7 bases, with 16 bases lying between them. Germline V gene lookup returns CDR1 SNHLY and CDR2 FYNNEI. This CDR3 spans 14 amino acids. The CDR3: CASSPGLSSNEQFF. The CDR3 DNA reads TGTGCCAGCAGCCCTGGACTTTCCTCTAATGAGCAGTTCTTC.

This clone was recorded only once. The rearrangement joins TRBV28 to TRBJ2-5; 11 bases align to TRBD2. V dropped 7 bases and J dropped 4; count of bases not matched to a gene: 2. Germline V CDR1 and CDR2: MDHEN, SYDVKM. CDR3 size: 13 residues. The CDR3 sequence: CASNLAGGETQYF. The CDR3, as DNA: TGTGCCAGCAACCTAGCGGGGGGAGAGACCCAGTACTTC.

This clone was recorded once. The chain is built from TRBV7-9 and TRBJ1-4, with TRBD1 as a possible D gene (6 bases). This CDR3 has 14 amino acids. V gave up 3 bases and J gave up 7 bases, with 12 bases separating them. Germline V gives CDR1 SEHNR, CDR2 FQNEAQ (reference sequence). The CDR3 loop is CASSFRGGGEKLFF. CDR3 coding DNA: TGTGCCAGCAGCTTCCGGGGGGGCGGTGAAAAACTGTTTTTT.

V gene TRBV7-2 combines with J gene TRBJ1-1, with 9 bases identical to TRBD1. J was trimmed by 8 bases and V by 5 bases; bases with no gene match: 6. The CDR3 is made up of 13 amino acids. The germline V gene has CDR1 SGHTA and CDR2 FQGNSA. The CDR3 protein is CASSLRTGDEAFF. CDR3 DNA: TGTGCCAGCAGCCTGCGGACAGGGGACGAAGCTTTCTTT.

This clone has just one count. The CDR3 here is CASSRQGAPSYEQYF. CDR3 sequence (DNA): TGTGCCAGCAGTAGACAGGGGGCCCCCTCCTACGAGCAGTACTTC. The V and J genes are TRBV6-1 and TRBJ2-7, with 10 bases fitting TRBD1. Germline V gene lookup returns CDR1 MNHNS and CDR2 SASEGT. J was trimmed by 0 bases and V by 5 bases; bases with no gene match: 4. The CDR3 contains 15 residues.

A single count supports this clone. V is TRBV5-1 and J is TRBJ2-2; TRBD1 matches 9 bases. CDR3 length: 14 residues. Trimming took 5 bases from V and 7 from J; bases not matched to a gene: 6. Germline CDR1 reads SGHRS; CDR2 reads YFSETQ. CDR3 residues: CASRKQGAVGELFF. Written as DNA, the CDR3 is TGCGCCAGCAGGAAACAGGGGGCGGTCGGGGAGCTGTTTTTT.